The TCR beta chain described here comes from a study of CD8 T cells in ankylosing spondylitis. Points from the study as a whole: Those disease-linked clones were CD8+; they were also relatively rare in peripheral blood. Blood from ankylosing spondylitis patients appeared to carry a characteristic roughly 8-variant TCR beta motif. Earlier authors reported some of these motif variants in reactive arthritis synovial fluid and blood. As reported, disease-linked clones showed significant enrichment in matched ankylosing spondylitis synovial fluid.

The CDR3 runs 17 residues. CDR1 SGHRS and CDR2 YFSETQ come from the germline V gene. Deletions cut 4 bases from V and 3 bases from J, with 19 bases between. In this sample, this clonotype turned up many times. Its antigen is unknown. TCRdb re-called the 5' RACE reads through MiXCR, storing one row per CDR3 protein. The profile shows some 39,000 distinct CDR3 sequences, about 11% of them singletons. Sequencing was done on a sample of synovial fluid, either unsorted or a sorted T cell fraction (not recorded which). The chain is built from TRBV5-1 and TRBJ2-2; the D gene could be TRBD1 or TRBD2 (5 bases each). This clonotype was sampled from a male donor with ankylosing spondylitis. The CDR3 DNA follows: TGCGCCAGCAGCACTACGGGGCCGGTCACTTACACCGGGGAGCTGTTTTTT. The encoded protein is CASSTTGPVTYTGELFF.